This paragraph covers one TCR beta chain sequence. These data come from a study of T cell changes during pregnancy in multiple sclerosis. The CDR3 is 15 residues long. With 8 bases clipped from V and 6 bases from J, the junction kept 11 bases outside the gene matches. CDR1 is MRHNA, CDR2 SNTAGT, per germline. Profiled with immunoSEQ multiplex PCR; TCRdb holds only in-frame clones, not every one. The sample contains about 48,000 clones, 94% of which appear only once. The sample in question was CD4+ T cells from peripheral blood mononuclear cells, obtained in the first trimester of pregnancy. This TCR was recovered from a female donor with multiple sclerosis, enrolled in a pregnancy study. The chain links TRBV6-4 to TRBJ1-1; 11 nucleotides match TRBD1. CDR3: CASVSQGQGGAEAFF. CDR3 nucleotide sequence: TGTGCCAGCGTAAGCCAGGGACAGGGGGGCGCTGAAGCTTTCTTT.